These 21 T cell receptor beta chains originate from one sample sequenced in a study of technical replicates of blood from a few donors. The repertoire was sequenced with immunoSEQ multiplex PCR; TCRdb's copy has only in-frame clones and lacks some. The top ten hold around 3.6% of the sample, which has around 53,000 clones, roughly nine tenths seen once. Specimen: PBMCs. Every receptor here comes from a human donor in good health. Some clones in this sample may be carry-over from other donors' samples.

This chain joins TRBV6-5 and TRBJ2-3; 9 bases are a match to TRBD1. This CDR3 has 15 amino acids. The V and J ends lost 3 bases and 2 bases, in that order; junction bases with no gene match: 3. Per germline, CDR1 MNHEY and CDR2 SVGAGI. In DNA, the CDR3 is TGTGCCAGCAGTTATTGGACAGGGGACACAGATACGCAGTATTTT. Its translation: CASSYWTGDTDTQYF.

The CDR3 DNA reads as TGTGCCTGGAGCCCGGGACAAATACCCCCGGGGACCGGGGAGCTGTTTTTT. This translates into CAWSPGQIPPGTGELFF. The genes are TRBV30 and TRBJ2-2, with TRBD1 as a possible D gene (6 bases). The V end lost 3 bases, the J end lost 5 bases, and 22 bases lay between the germline ends. The germline gives CDR1 GTSNPN, CDR2 SVGIG (reference sequence). The CDR3 has 17 amino acids.

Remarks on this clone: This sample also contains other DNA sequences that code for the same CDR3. CDR3 in DNA: TGCAGCGCAGGACAGGGGGACACCGGGGAGCTGTTTTTT. This sequence encodes CSAGQGDTGELFF. This sequence joins TRBV29-1 and TRBJ2-2, with TRBD1 matching over 10 bases. V dropped 7 bases and J dropped 3; count of bases not matched to a gene: 2. Germline CDR1 reads SQVTM; CDR2 reads ANQGSEA. The CDR3 totals 13 residues.

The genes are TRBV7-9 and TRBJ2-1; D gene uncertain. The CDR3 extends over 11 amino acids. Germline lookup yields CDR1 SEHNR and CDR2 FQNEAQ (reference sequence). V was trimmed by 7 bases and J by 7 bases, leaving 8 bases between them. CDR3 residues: CASNYLNEQFF. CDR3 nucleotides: TGTGCCAGCAACTACCTGAATGAGCAGTTCTTC.

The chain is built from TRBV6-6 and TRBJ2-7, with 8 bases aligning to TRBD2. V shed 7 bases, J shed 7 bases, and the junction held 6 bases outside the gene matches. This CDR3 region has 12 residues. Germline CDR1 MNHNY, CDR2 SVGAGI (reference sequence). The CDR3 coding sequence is TGTGCCAGCACGCGGGGGGCCGTTGAGCAGTACTTC. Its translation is CASTRGAVEQYF.

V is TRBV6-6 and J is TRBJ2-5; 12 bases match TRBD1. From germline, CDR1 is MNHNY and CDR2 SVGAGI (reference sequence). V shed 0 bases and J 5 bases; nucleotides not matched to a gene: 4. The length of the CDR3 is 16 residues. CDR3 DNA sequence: TGTGCCAGCAGTTACTCAGGGACAGGGGGCCTGGAGACCCAGTACTTC. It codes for CASSYSGTGGLETQYF.

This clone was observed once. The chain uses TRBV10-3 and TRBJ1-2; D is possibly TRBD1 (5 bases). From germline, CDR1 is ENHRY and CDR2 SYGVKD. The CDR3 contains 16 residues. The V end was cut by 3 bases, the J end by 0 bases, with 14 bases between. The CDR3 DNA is TGTGCCATCAGTGATTTCGGGAGGGGTGCTAACTATGGCTACACCTTC. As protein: CAISDFGRGANYGYTF.

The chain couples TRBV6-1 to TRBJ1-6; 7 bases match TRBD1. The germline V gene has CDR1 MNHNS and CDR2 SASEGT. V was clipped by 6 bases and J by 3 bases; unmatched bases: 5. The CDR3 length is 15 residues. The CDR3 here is CASRGGQNYNSPLHF. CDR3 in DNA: TGTGCCAGCAGGGGGGGACAGAACTATAATTCACCCCTCCACTTT.

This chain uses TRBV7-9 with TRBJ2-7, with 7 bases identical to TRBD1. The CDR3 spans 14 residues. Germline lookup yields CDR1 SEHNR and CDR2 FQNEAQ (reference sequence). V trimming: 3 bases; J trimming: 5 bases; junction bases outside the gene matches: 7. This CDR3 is CASSFSDRVHEQYF. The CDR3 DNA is TGTGCCAGCAGCTTCAGTGACAGGGTCCACGAGCAGTACTTC.

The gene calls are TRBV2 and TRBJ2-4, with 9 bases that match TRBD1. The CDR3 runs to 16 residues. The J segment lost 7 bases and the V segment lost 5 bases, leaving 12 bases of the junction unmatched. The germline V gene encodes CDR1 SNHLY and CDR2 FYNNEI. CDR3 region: CASSPFLGTGLNIQYF. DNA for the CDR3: TGTGCCAGCAGTCCCTTCCTCGGGACAGGGTTGAACATTCAGTACTTC.

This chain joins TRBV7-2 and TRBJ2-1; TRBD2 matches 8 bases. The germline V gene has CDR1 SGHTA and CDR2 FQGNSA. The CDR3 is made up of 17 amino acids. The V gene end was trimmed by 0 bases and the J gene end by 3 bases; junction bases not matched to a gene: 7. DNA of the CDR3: TGTGCCAGCAGCTTAGCGAGCGGGGGTCGGGGCTACAATGAGCAGTTCTTC. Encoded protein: CASSLASGGRGYNEQFF.

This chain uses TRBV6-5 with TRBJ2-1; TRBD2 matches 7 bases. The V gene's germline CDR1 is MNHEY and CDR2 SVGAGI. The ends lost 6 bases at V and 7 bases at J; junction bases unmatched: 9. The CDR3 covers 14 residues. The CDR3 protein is CASRAPGLKNEQFF. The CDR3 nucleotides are TGTGCCAGCAGGGCACCGGGACTAAAGAATGAGCAGTTCTTC.

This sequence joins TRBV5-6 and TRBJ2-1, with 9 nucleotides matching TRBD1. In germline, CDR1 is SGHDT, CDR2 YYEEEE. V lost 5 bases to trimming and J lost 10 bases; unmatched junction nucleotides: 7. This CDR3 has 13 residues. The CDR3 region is CASSKTGGGEQFF. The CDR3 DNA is TGTGCCAGCAGTAAAACAGGGGGCGGAGAGCAGTTCTTC.

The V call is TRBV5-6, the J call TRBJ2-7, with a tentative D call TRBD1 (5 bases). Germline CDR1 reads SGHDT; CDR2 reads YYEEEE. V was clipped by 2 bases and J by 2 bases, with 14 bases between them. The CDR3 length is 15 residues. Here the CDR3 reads CASSFRAMRTYEQYF. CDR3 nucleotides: TGTGCCAGCAGCTTCAGGGCGATGCGAACCTACGAGCAGTACTTC.

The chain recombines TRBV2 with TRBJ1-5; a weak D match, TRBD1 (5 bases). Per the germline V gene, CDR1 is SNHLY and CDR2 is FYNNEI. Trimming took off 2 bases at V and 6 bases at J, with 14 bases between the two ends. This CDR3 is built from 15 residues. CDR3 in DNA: TGTGCCAGCAGTGAATCGGCAGGGAAGGGTCAGCCCCAGCATTTT. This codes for CASSESAGKGQPQHF. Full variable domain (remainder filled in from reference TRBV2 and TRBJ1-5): EPEVTQTPSHQVTQMGQEVILRCVPISNHLYFYWYRQILGQKVEFLVSFYNNEISEKSEIFDDQFSVERPDGSNFTLKIRSTKLEDSAMYFCASSESAGKGQPQHFGDGTRLSIL.

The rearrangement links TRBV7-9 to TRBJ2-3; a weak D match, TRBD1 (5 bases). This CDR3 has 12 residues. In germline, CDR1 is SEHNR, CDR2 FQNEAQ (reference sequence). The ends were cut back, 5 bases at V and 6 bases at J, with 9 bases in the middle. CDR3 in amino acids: CASSVQVDTQYF. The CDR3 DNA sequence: TGTGCCAGCAGCGTACAGGTTGATACGCAGTATTTT.

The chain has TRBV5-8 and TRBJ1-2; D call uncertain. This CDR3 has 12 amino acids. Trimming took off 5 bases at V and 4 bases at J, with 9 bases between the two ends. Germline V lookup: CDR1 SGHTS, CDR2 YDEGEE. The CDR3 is CASRRLGYGYTF. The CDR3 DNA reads TGTGCCAGCAGGAGGTTGGGCTATGGCTACACCTTC.

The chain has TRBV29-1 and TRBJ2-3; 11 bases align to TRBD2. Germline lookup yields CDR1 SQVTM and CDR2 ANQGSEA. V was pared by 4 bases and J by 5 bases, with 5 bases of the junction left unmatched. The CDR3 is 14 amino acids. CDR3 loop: CSVVLAGGGDTQYF. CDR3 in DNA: TGCAGCGTTGTGCTAGCGGGGGGAGGAGATACGCAGTATTTT.

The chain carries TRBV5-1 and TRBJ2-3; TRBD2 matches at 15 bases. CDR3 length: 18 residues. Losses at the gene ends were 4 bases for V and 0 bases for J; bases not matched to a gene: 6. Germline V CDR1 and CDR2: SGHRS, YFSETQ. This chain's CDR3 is CASSPRTSGGVSTDTQYF. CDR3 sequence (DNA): TGCGCCAGCAGCCCGAGGACTAGCGGGGGGGTTAGCACAGATACGCAGTATTTT.

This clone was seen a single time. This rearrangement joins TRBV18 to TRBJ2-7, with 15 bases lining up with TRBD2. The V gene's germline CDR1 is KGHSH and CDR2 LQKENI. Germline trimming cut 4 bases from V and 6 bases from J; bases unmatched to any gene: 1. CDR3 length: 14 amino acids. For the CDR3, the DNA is TGTGCCAGCTCACAGGGACTAGCGGGAGGCGAGCAGTACTTC. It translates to CASSQGLAGGEQYF. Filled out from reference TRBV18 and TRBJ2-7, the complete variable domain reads NAGVMQNPRHLVRRRGQEARLRCSPMKGHSHVYWYRQLPEEGLKFMVYLQKENIIDESGMPKERFSAEFPKEGPSILRIQQVVRGDSAAYFCASSQGLAGGEQYFGPGTRLTVT.

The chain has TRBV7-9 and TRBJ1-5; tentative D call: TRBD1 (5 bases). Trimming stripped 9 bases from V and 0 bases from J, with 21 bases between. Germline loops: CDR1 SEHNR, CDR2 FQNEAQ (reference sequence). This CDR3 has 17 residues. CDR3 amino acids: CASSIRGSENSNQPQHF. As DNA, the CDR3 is TGTGCCAGTTCAATAAGGGGCAGCGAGAATAGCAATCAGCCCCAGCATTTT.